This T cell receptor beta chain was identified during a study of human T cells and chemical hapten exposure. Study conclusions and caveats: Alopecia in all donors means immunity may differ from healthy individuals. Expanded TCR sets contained significantly more large CDR3 similarity clusters than controls.

TCRdb re-derived calls from the RACE reads in MiXCR, one entry per CDR3 protein. Of over 50,000 distinct CDR3 sequences in the sample, approximately 9.6% were seen once. Specified time point: pre-sensitization, week 0. Treatment reported: therapeutic diphenylcyclopropenone sensitization with weekly scalp DPC. Sequencing started from total RNA isolated from unfractionated whole blood. This clonotype came up many times. The target antigen is unknown. Looked up from germline, CDR1 is LGHDT and CDR2 is YNNKEL (reference sequence). The CDR3 is 12 amino acids. Trimming cost V 6 bases and J 0 bases, with 6 bases left between them.

The sequences come from whole blood, collected in connection with sensitization to the hapten diphenylcyclopropenone (DPC). The rearrangement uses TRBV3-1 and TRBJ2-7; maybe TRBD1 (6 bases). This sequence originates from a woman aged 30 to 39 with alopecia areata. Some clones in this sample may be carry-over from other donors' samples. The CDR3 loop is CASRDSSYEQYF. CDR3 DNA sequence: TGTGCCAGCAGGGACAGCTCCTACGAGCAGTACTTC.